These T cell receptor beta chains were read from a single sample in a study of blood T cell repertoires in COVID-19. Here immunoSEQ multiplex PCR was the method, and the copy in TCRdb shows in-frame clones only, minus some. Of 30,000 or so clones listed, 86% were seen once; the top ten hold approximately 25%. Sequencing used peripheral blood. These receptors came from a human donor with active COVID-19. The donor label of this sample is uncertain. Both conserved end residues are part of each CDR3. D genes are given only for firm matches. Clone size, where shown, is once, few, many, or a class for clones that have expanded.

V gene	clone size	D gene	J gene	CDR3 DNA	CDR3 protein
TRBV19	NA	TRBD1	TRBJ2-7	TGTGCCAGTAGGGGACAGGGCACCTACGAGCAGTACTTC	CASRGQGTYEQYF
TRBV11-3	once	TRBD2	TRBJ2-2	TGTGCCAGCAGCTTGAGCGGTGCCGGGCGGGGGGGCCCCGGGGAGCTGTTTTTT	CASSLSGAGRGGPGELFF
TRBV6-5	NA	TRBD1	TRBJ1-1	TGTGCCAGCAGAGGGACAGGGGTGGGTTACACTGAAGCTTTCTTT	CASRGTGVGYTEAFF
TRBV6-6	NA	NA	TRBJ2-2	TGTGCCAGCAGTTACGTCGGGGCAGGACTAACCGGGGAGCTGTTTTTT	CASSYVGAGLTGELFF
TRBV29-1	NA	TRBD1	TRBJ2-7	TGCAGCGTAGTGACAGGGAGCGAGCAGTACTTC	CSVVTGSEQYF
TRBV28	NA	NA	TRBJ2-2	TGTGCCAGCAGTGCGGCTGTGGGGGGCACCGGGGAGCTGTTTTTT	CASSAAVGGTGELFF
TRBV28	NA	TRBD1	TRBJ2-5	TGTGCCAGCAACCCTTCAGGGGGCGAGACCCAGTACTTC	CASNPSGGETQYF
TRBV11-3	once	NA	TRBJ1-1	TGTGCCAGCAGCCCGTTGGGACTTGGGAACACTGAAGCTTTCTTT	CASSPLGLGNTEAFF
TRBV29-1	NA	TRBD1	TRBJ2-1	TGCAGCGTTGAATCAGGACAGGACCGGAATGAGCAGTTCTTC	CSVESGQDRNEQFF
TRBV28	NA	NA	TRBJ2-5	TGTGCCAGCAGTTTAGGGTCACTAGTGCGGGAGACCCAGTACTTC	CASSLGSLVRETQYF
TRBV2	NA	TRBD1	TRBJ2-2	TGTGCCACGGGACAGGGGGCATCCGGGGAGCTGTTTTTT	CATGQGASGELFF
TRBV4-1	NA	NA	TRBJ1-6	TGCGCCAGCAGCCAAGATGTCCCACGCCTAGGTTCACCCCTCCACTTT	CASSQDVPRLGSPLHF
TRBV7-2	NA	NA	TRBJ1-6	TGTGCCAGCAGCTTAGACAGGGATAGTTCACCCCTCCACTTT	CASSLDRDSSPLHF
TRBV6-2/TRBV6-3	medium-sized	TRBD1	TRBJ2-5	TGTGCCAGCAGTTCCGATGACAGGGCTTTGGGGGAGACCCAGTACTTC	CASSSDDRALGETQYF
TRBV15	NA	NA	TRBJ2-2	TGTGCCACCAGCAGAGATCTTGCCGGTCACACCGGGGAGCTGTTTTTT	CATSRDLAGHTGELFF
TRBV6-6	NA	NA	TRBJ2-2	TGTGCCAGCAGTTCAACTTCGAACACCGGGGAGCTGTTTTTT	CASSSTSNTGELFF
TRBV28	once	NA	TRBJ1-2	TGTGCCAGCAGGGTGGCAGGGACTGGGGACTATGGCTACACCTTC	CASRVAGTGDYGYTF
TRBV11-3	NA	NA	TRBJ1-6	TGTGCCAGCAGCTTAGAGGCAGGGGCGAATTCACCCCTCCACTTT	CASSLEAGANSPLHF
TRBV19	NA	TRBD1	TRBJ2-6	TGTGCCAGTAGTGTTACCGGGACAGGGGCTGGGGCCAACGTCCTGACTTTC	CASSVTGTGAGANVLTF
TRBV9	NA	NA	TRBJ2-5	TGTGCCAGCAGCGTGGGGCAACAAGAGACCCAGTACTTC	CASSVGQQETQYF
TRBV4-2	NA	TRBD2	TRBJ2-3	TGTGCCAGCAGCCAAGGAAGGACTAGCGGGAGCCTCCTGACCAGCACAGATACGCAGTATTTT	CASSQGRTSGSLLTSTDTQYF
TRBV14	NA	NA	TRBJ2-7	TGTGCCAGCAGCCAAGGACAGTCCTACGAGCAGTACTTC	CASSQGQSYEQYF
TRBV28	NA	NA	TRBJ1-1	TGTGCCAGCAGTTTTCTTCTCGCAGCACTAGAAGCTTTCTTT	CASSFLLAALEAFF
TRBV27	NA	TRBD2	TRBJ2-7	TGTGCCAGCAGTTTATCCGAGAGACTAGCGATCCCCTACGAGCAGTACTTC	CASSLSERLAIPYEQYF
TRBV7-7	NA	TRBD2	TRBJ2-7	TGTGCTAGCAGCTTGAGTCCCCGGGGGGGTGAGCAGTACTTC	CASSLSPRGGEQYF
TRBV18	NA	NA	TRBJ2-7	TGTGCCAGCTCACTTCCAGGGGCTTACGAGCAGTACTTC	CASSLPGAYEQYF
TRBV28	NA	TRBD2	TRBJ2-5	TGTGCCAGCAGAAGCGGGAGGTACCGAGAGACCCAGTACTTC	CASRSGRYRETQYF
TRBV2	NA	NA	TRBJ2-5	TGTGCCAGCAGGGGGGCCAGGGCTCTCCAAGAGACCCAGTACTTC	CASRGARALQETQYF
TRBV5-6	NA	TRBD1	TRBJ1-6	TGTGCCAGCAGCTTGGTACAGGGGTCTAATTCACCCCTCCACTTT	CASSLVQGSNSPLHF
TRBV7-9	few	NA	TRBJ1-2	TGTGCCAGCAGCTTATGGGCATATGGTGGCTACACCTTC	CASSLWAYGGYTF
TRBV19	NA	NA	TRBJ1-5	TGTGCCAGTATACCGGGACACCTTAGTGTATCAGCCCAGCATTTT	CASIPGHLSVSAQHF
TRBV30	few	NA	TRBJ1-2	TGTGCCTGGAGTGTTGGCAGGACAGAGACTAACTATGGCTACACCTTC	CAWSVGRTETNYGYTF
TRBV5-1	NA	NA	TRBJ2-3	TGCGCCAGCAGCAAAGAAGATGGGGGCGCAGATACGCAGTATTTT	CASSKEDGGADTQYF
TRBV30	NA	TRBD1	TRBJ1-2	TGTGCCTGGAGCCGGGACAGGCCGAGGGGCTACACCTTC	CAWSRDRPRGYTF
TRBV4-2	NA	NA	TRBJ2-1	TGTGCCAGCAGCCAAGGCCGCTCGCGGGAGCAGTTCTTC	CASSQGRSREQFF
TRBV29-1	NA	NA	TRBJ1-1	TGCAGCGGCTCAACCGGGAGTAAGAACACTGAAGCTTTCTTT	CSGSTGSKNTEAFF
TRBV7-9	once	TRBD1	TRBJ2-1	TGTGCCAGCAGCTTATTAAGGGGACAGCGCCCTAGCAAGGAGCAGTTCTTC	CASSLLRGQRPSKEQFF
TRBV5-1	once	NA	TRBJ2-7	TGCGCCAGCAGCATACAGGGTCTGAGTCGCTACGAGCAGTACTTC	CASSIQGLSRYEQYF
TRBV5-4	few	TRBD2	TRBJ2-7	TGTGCCACCCGAGCACGGACTAGCGGCAGCTCCTACGAGCAGTACTTC	CATRARTSGSSYEQYF
TRBV7-8	NA	TRBD2	TRBJ2-1	TGTGCCAGCAGCTCCGCGGGACTAGGATACAATGAGCAGTTCTTC	CASSSAGLGYNEQFF
TRBV2	NA	TRBD2	TRBJ2-3	TGTGCCAGCACCGACGGACTAGGGTCGTTCACAGATACGCAGTATTTT	CASTDGLGSFTDTQYF
TRBV28	NA	TRBD2	TRBJ2-5	TGTGCCAGCAGACGGGACGGGGGGTCGGAGACCCAGTACTTC	CASRRDGGSETQYF
TRBV6-5	NA	NA	TRBJ1-2	TGTGCCAGCAGCGCCCAGGGACTGGCCTCTATCGGCTACACCTTC	CASSAQGLASIGYTF
TRBV19	NA	NA	TRBJ2-3	TGTGCCAGTAGTTCGAGACAGGATAGGGCAGATACGCAGTATTTT	CASSSRQDRADTQYF
TRBV3-1/TRBV3-2	NA	TRBD2	TRBJ2-5	TGTGCCAGCAGCCAAGCAAGCGGGGGGGCCGGGGAGACCCAGTACTTC	CASSQASGGAGETQYF
TRBV19	NA	NA	TRBJ2-1	TGTGCCAGTAGTCTAGGGGGAGGTGAGCAGTTCTTC	CASSLGGGEQFF
TRBV15	NA	NA	TRBJ1-4	TGTGCCACCAGCAGAGCCAGATCAGTGACAACTAATGAAAAACTGTTTTTT	CATSRARSVTTNEKLFF
TRBV9	once	NA	TRBJ2-5	TGTGCCAGCAGCGTCCCAGGGATAGGCGAGACCCAGTACTTC	CASSVPGIGETQYF
TRBV4-3	NA	TRBD2	TRBJ2-2	TGCGCCAGCAGCCCCGGGACTAGCGGGATCCCCGGGGAGCTGTTTTTT	CASSPGTSGIPGELFF
TRBV19	NA	TRBD2	TRBJ2-1	TGTGCCAGTACCCCGACTAGCGGGGTCATCTACAATGAGCAGTTCTTC	CASTPTSGVIYNEQFF
TRBV7-2	once	NA	TRBJ2-3	TGTGCCAGCAGCTCTGACTATTATACGCAGTATTTT	CASSSDYYTQYF
TRBV28	NA	NA	TRBJ2-3	TGTGCCAGCAGCCCCCGGGGTAGTTCTACAGATACGCAGTATTTT	CASSPRGSSTDTQYF